These T cell receptor beta chains were read from a single sample in a study of OX40 agonist ivuxolimab in advanced cancers. Clones were read by immunoSEQ multiplex PCR, and TCRdb kept only the in-frame ones, dropping some. The table lists 72,000 or so clones, 65% to 85% of them singletons. This material consisted of CD4+ or CD8+ T cells sorted from blood, taken in a trial of the OX40 agonist ivuxolimab. All receptors come from an adult with an advanced solid tumor such as melanoma, head and neck, liver or kidney cancer. Both conserved end residues are part of each CDR3. The D gene is left open where the match is weak. Where a row states a size, it is once, few, many or the class of an expanded clone; other rows omit it.

V gene	D gene	J gene	clone size	CDR3 protein	CDR3 DNA
TRBV19	.	TRBJ1-3	.	CASSIDLRGSTGNTIYF	TGTGCCAGTAGTATAGATCTCCGGGGATCTACTGGAAACACCATATATTTT
TRBV5-1	TRBD2	TRBJ2-3	.	CATHEGGSSADTQYF	TGCGCCACTCATGAGGGCGGGAGTAGTGCAGATACGCAGTATTTT
TRBV9	.	TRBJ1-1	.	CASSPRGGGLGTEAFF	TGTGCCAGCAGCCCTCGGGGAGGGGGTTTGGGCACTGAAGCTTTCTTT
TRBV7-9	TRBD1	TRBJ2-7	.	CASSLLTGGVSEQYF	TGTGCCAGCAGCTTACTAACAGGGGGAGTGTCCGAGCAGTACTTC
TRBV4-3	.	TRBJ1-1	.	CASSQVGTAEAFF	TGCGCCAGCAGCCAAGTTGGTACGGCTGAAGCTTTCTTT
TRBV6-6	.	TRBJ1-2	.	CASSPPQSLYGYTF	TGTGCCAGCAGTCCCCCACAGTCCCTCTATGGCTACACCTTC
TRBV10-1	.	TRBJ2-1	.	CASSSQTNVGEQFF	TGCGCCAGCAGCAGCCAGACTAACGTGGGTGAGCAGTTCTTC
TRBV11-2	.	TRBJ2-1	.	CASSEGGVGIGSNNEQFF	TGTGCCAGCAGCGAAGGGGGGGTAGGAATTGGATCGAACAATGAGCAGTTCTTC
TRBV28	.	TRBJ2-3	few	CASRTQEDTQYF	TGTGCCAGCAGGACTCAGGAGGATACGCAGTATTTT
TRBV19	.	TRBJ2-1	.	CASSSGTKTYNEQFF	TGTGCCAGTAGTAGCGGCACGAAGACCTACAATGAGCAGTTCTTC
TRBV7-9	.	TRBJ2-7	few	CASRGGFDEQYF	TGTGCCAGCAGAGGGGGGTTCGACGAGCAGTACTTC
TRBV5-1	.	TRBJ1-1	once	CASSFGHPNTEAFF	TGCGCCAGCAGCTTCGGACATCCGAACACTGAAGCTTTCTTT
TRBV2	.	TRBJ1-6	many	CASSQQGGSNSPLHF	TGTGCCAGCAGCCAACAGGGAGGCTCTAATTCACCCCTCCACTTT
TRBV19	.	TRBJ1-5	.	CASSYGSNQPQHF	TGTGCCAGTAGTTACGGGAGCAATCAGCCCCAGCATTTT
TRBV12-5	TRBD1	TRBJ1-4	.	CASGLAPGQGGEKLFF	TGTGCTAGTGGTTTGGCCCCGGGACAGGGAGGCGAAAAACTGTTTTTT
TRBV30	.	TRBJ1-5	.	CAWSLGLGDGQPQHF	TGTGCCTGGAGTCTGGGACTTGGGGATGGTCAGCCCCAGCATTTT
TRBV29-1	TRBD1	TRBJ2-1	.	CSHRGTNEQFF	TGCAGCCACAGGGGCACCAATGAGCAGTTCTTC
TRBV11-3	.	TRBJ2-2	.	CASSTRQSGELFF	TGTGCCAGCAGCACACGACAGTCCGGGGAGCTGTTTTTT
TRBV9	TRBD2	TRBJ2-7	.	CASSPQTSGSSSYEQYF	TGTGCCAGCAGCCCCCAGACTAGCGGGAGCAGCTCCTACGAGCAGTACTTC
TRBV4-1	.	TRBJ2-7	.	CASSQDLLGRSYEQYF	TGCGCCAGCAGCCAAGATCTTTTAGGCAGATCCTACGAGCAGTACTTC
TRBV7-3	.	TRBJ2-5	.	CASSQGNQETQYF	TGTGCCAGCAGCCAGGGGAACCAAGAGACCCAGTACTTC
TRBV7-2	.	TRBJ2-2	.	CASSQGAVNTGELFF	TGTGCCAGCAGCCAGGGCGCGGTGAACACCGGGGAGCTGTTTTTT
TRBV11-3	.	TRBJ2-1	.	CASSKDGFYNEQFF	TGTGCCAGCAGCAAAGACGGATTTTACAATGAGCAGTTCTTC
TRBV5-8	.	TRBJ1-2	.	CASRSAGNVGYTF	TGTGCCAGCAGGTCGGCAGGGAATGTTGGCTACACCTTC
TRBV5-5	.	TRBJ1-4	.	CASQPGWSITNEKLFF	TGTGCCAGCCAGCCCGGTTGGAGCATTACTAATGAAAAACTGTTTTTT
TRBV7-9	.	TRBJ2-1	.	CASSEAGSRNNEQFF	TGTGCCAGCAGCGAGGCGGGGTCCCGAAACAATGAGCAGTTCTTC
TRBV2	TRBD2	TRBJ2-3	.	CASSREGTSGREADTQYF	TGTGCCAGCAGCCGCGAGGGGACTAGCGGGAGGGAGGCAGATACGCAGTATTTT
TRBV25-1	TRBD1	TRBJ1-2	.	CASSAGQYIPHTF	TGTGCCAGCAGTGCGGGACAGTACATCCCGCACACCTTC
TRBV4-1	TRBD2	TRBJ2-2	few	CASSQGVAGRTGELFF	TGCGCCAGCAGCCAAGGGGTAGCGGGGAGAACCGGGGAGCTGTTTTTT
TRBV30	.	TRBJ2-3	.	CAWAIRDTQYF	TGTGCCTGGGCCATCAGAGATACGCAGTATTTT
TRBV15	.	TRBJ2-1	.	CATKGDQHYNEQFF	TGTGCCACTAAGGGGGACCAGCACTACAATGAGCAGTTCTTC
TRBV4-1	TRBD1	TRBJ1-5	.	CASSQAQQGGEQPQHF	TGCGCCAGCAGCCAAGCCCAACAGGGGGGAGAACAGCCCCAGCATTTT
TRBV27	.	TRBJ2-4	.	CASSSSRGRENIQYF	TGTGCCAGCAGTTCATCCCGCGGGCGGGAAAACATTCAGTACTTC
TRBV7-9	.	TRBJ2-4	.	CASTPTGKDKNIQYF	TGTGCCAGCACCCCGACAGGTAAGGACAAAAACATTCAGTACTTC
TRBV19	.	TRBJ1-3	.	CASSRTVVGSGNTIYF	TGTGCCAGTAGTCGGACCGTTGTGGGCTCTGGAAACACCATATATTTT
TRBV11-3	TRBD2	TRBJ2-7	.	CASSSTSGVGEQYF	TGTGCCAGCAGCTCCACTAGCGGGGTAGGCGAGCAGTACTTC
TRBV30	TRBD2	TRBJ2-1	.	CAWGTSGPHLDEQFF	TGTGCCTGGGGGACTAGCGGGCCCCATTTGGATGAGCAGTTCTTC